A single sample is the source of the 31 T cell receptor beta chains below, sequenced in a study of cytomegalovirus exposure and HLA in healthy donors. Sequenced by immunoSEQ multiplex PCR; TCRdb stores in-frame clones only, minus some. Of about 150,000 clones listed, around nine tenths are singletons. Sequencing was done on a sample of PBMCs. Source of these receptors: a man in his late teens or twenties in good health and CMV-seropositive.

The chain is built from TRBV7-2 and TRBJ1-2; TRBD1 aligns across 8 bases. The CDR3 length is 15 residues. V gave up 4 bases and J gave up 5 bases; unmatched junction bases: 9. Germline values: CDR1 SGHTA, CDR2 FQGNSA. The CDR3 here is CASSSGGRGRYGYTF. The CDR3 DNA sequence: TGTGCCAGCAGCTCCGGGGGCAGGGGGCGATATGGCTACACCTTC. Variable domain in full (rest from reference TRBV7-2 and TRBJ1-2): GAGVSQSPSNKVTEKGKDVELRCDPISGHTALYWYRQSLGQGLEFLIYFQGNSAPDKSGLPSDRFSAERTGGSVSTLTIQRTQQEDSAVYLCASSSGGRGRYGYTFGSGTRLTVV.

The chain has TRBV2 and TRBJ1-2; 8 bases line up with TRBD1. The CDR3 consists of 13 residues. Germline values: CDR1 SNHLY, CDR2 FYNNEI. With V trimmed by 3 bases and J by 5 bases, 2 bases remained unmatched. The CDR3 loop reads CASSEGQDYGYTF. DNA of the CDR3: TGTGCCAGCAGTGAGGGACAGGATTATGGCTACACCTTC.

CDR3 in amino acids: CASTLPGEYNEQFF. CDR3 nucleotide sequence: TGTGCCAGCACCCTCCCCGGGGAGTACAATGAGCAGTTCTTC. This chain uses TRBV5-4 with TRBJ2-1; weak D call: TRBD2 (5 bases). Per the germline V gene, CDR1 is SGHNT and CDR2 is YYREEE (reference sequence). The CDR3 runs to 14 residues. V was trimmed by 6 bases and J by 4 bases, leaving 14 bases between them.

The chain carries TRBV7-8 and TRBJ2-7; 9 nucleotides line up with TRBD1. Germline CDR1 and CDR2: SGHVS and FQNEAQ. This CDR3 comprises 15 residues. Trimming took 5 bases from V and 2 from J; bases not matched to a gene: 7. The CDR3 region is CASSIRDRAPYEQYF. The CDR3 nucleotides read TGTGCCAGCAGCATCCGGGACAGGGCGCCCTACGAGCAGTACTTC.

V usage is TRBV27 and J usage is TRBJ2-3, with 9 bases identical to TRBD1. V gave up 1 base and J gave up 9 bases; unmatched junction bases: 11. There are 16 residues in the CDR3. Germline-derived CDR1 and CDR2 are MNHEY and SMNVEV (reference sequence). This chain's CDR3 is CASSLFGTGTSGTQYF. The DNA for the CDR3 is TGTGCCAGCAGTTTATTCGGGACAGGGACCTCTGGGACGCAGTATTTT.

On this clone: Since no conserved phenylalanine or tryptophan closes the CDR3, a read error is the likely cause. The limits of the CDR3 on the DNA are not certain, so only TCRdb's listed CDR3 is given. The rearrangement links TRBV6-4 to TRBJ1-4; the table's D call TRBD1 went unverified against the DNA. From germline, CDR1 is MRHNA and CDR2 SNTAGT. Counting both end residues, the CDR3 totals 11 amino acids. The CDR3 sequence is CASSDGADRLI.

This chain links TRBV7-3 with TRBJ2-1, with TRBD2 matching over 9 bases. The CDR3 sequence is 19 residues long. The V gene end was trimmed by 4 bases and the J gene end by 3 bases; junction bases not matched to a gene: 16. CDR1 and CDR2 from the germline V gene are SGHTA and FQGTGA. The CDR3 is CASSSANPPLAGLYNEQFF. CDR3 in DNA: TGTGCCAGCAGCTCTGCTAATCCCCCACTAGCGGGCCTCTACAATGAGCAGTTCTTC. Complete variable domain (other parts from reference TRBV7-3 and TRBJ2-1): GAGVSQTPSNKVTEKGKYVELRCDPISGHTALYWYRQSLGQGPEFLIYFQGTGAADDSGLPNDRFFAVRPEGSVSTLKIQRTERGDSAVYLCASSSANPPLAGLYNEQFFGPGTRLTVL.

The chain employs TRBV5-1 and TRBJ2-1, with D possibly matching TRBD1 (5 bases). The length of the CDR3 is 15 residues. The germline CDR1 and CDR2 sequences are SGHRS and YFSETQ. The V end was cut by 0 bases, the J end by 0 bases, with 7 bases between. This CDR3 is CASSLGQSSYNEQFF. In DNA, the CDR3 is TGCGCCAGCAGCTTGGGACAGAGCTCCTACAATGAGCAGTTCTTC.

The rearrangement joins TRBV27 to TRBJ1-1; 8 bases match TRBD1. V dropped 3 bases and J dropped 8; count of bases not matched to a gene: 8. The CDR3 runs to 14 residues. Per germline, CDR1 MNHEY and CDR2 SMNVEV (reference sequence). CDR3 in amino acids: CASSLRQGAIEAFF. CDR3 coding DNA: TGTGCCAGCAGTTTGCGGCAGGGGGCAATCGAAGCTTTCTTT.

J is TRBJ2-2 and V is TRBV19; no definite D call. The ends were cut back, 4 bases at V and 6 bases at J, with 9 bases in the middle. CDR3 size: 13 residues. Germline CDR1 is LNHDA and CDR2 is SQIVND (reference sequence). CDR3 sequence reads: CASSTGNPGELFF. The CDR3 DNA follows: TGTGCCAGTAGTACAGGCAATCCCGGGGAGCTGTTTTTT.

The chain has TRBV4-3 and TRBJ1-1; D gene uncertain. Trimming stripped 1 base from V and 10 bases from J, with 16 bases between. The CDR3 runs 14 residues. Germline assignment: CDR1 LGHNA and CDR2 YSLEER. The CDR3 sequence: CASSQVGDFGVAFF. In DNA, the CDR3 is TGCGCCAGCAGCCAAGTGGGAGACTTTGGGGTAGCTTTCTTT.

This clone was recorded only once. The CDR3 sequence: CASSFGQGALAKNIQYF. As DNA, the CDR3 is TGTGCCAGCAGCTTTGGCCAGGGGGCCCTAGCCAAAAACATTCAGTACTTC. The gene calls are TRBV7-8 and TRBJ2-4; TRBD1 matches 8 bases. The CDR3 has 17 amino acids. V shed 3 bases and J 0 bases; nucleotides not matched to a gene: 7. CDR1 and CDR2 from the germline V gene are SGHVS and FQNEAQ.

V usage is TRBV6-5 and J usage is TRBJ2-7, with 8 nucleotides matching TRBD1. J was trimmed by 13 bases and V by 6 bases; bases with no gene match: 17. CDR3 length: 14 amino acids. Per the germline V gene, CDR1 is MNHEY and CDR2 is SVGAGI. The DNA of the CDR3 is TGTGCCAGCAGAGCCGGGACAGGAGGGCCCCCGCTCTACTTC. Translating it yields CASRAGTGGPPLYF.

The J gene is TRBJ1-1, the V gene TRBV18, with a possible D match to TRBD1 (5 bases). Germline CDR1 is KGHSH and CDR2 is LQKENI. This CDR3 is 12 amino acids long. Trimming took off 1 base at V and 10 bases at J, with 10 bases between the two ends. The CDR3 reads CASSPLGGVAFF. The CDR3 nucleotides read TGTGCCAGCTCACCACTGGGGGGTGTAGCTTTCTTT.

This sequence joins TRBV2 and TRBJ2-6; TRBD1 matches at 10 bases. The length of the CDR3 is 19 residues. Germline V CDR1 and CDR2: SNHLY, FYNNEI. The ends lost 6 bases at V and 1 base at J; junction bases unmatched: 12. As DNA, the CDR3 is TGTGCCAGCAGGCGCCGGGACAGGGGTTCTATTTCTGGGGCCAACGTCCTGACTTTC. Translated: CASRRRDRGSISGANVLTF. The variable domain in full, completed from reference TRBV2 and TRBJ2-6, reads EPEVTQTPSHQVTQMGQEVILRCVPISNHLYFYWYRQILGQKVEFLVSFYNNEISEKSEIFDDQFSVERPDGSNFTLKIRSTKLEDSAMYFCASRRRDRGSISGANVLTFGAGSRLTVL.

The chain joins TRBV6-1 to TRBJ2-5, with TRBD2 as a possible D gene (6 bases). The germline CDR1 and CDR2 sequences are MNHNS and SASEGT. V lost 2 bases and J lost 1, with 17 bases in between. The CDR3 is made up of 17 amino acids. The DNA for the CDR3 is TGTGCCAGCAGTGAACTAGCGCACTCTTTCTCCCAAGAGACCCAGTACTTC. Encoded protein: CASSELAHSFSQETQYF.

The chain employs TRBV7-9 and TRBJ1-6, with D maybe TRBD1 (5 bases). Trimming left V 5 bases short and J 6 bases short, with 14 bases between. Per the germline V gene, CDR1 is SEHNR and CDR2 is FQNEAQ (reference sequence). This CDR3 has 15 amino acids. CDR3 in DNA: TGTGCCAGCAGCATCCGACAGCAGAGTAATTCACCCCTCCACTTT. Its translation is CASSIRQQSNSPLHF.

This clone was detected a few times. This CDR3 is CASSITPGGGDGNTIYF. The CDR3 DNA sequence: TGTGCCAGTAGTATTACCCCGGGAGGGGGCGACGGAAACACCATATATTTT. The chain joins TRBV19 to TRBJ1-3, with TRBD1 identical over 7 bases. There are 17 residues in the CDR3. Germline V gene lookup returns CDR1 LNHDA and CDR2 SQIVND (reference sequence). Trimming cost V 3 bases and J 4 bases; bases outside gene matches: 12.

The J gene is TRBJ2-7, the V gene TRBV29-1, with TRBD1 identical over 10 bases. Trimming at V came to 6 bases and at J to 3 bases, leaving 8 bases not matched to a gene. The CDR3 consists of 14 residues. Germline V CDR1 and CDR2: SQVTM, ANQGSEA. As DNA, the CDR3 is TGCAGCGTCCGACAGGGGGCCGGCAACTACGAGCAGTACTTC. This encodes CSVRQGAGNYEQYF.

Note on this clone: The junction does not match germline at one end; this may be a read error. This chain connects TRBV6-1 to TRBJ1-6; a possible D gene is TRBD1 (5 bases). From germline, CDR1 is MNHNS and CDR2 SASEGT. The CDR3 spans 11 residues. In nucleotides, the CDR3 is TGTGCCATCTCTACCGCGACAGCTCACCTCTTT. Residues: CAISTATAHLF.

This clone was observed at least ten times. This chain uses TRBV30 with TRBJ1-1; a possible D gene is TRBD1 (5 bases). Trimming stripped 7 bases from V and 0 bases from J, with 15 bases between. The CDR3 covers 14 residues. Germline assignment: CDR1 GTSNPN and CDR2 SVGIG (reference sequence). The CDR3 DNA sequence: TGTGCCTCTTCCCTAAGGGGTATGAACACTGAAGCTTTCTTT. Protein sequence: CASSLRGMNTEAFF.

CDR3 residues: CATSIGRLAGQETQYF. CDR3 coding DNA: TGTGCCACCAGCATCGGCCGACTAGCGGGACAAGAGACCCAGTACTTC. V is TRBV15 and J is TRBJ2-5; 11 positions agree with TRBD2. The ends lost 4 bases at V and 2 bases at J; junction bases unmatched: 6. There are 16 residues in the CDR3. The germline gives CDR1 LNHNV, CDR2 YYDKDF (reference sequence).

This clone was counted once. The CDR3 region has the DNA TGTGCCTGGACCGGAGGGTTCAATCAGCCCCAGCATTTT. It translates to CAWTGGFNQPQHF. This chain uses TRBV30 with TRBJ1-5; D remains ambiguous. In germline, CDR1 is GTSNPN, CDR2 SVGIG (reference sequence). V shed 4 bases and J shed 3 bases, with 10 bases lying between them. There are 13 residues in the CDR3.

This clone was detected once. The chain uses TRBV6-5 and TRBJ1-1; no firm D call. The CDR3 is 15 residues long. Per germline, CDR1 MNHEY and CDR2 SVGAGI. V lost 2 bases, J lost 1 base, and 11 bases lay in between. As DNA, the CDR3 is TGTGCCAGCAGTTACAGCTGGCGGCCGAACACTGAAGCTTTCTTT. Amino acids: CASSYSWRPNTEAFF.

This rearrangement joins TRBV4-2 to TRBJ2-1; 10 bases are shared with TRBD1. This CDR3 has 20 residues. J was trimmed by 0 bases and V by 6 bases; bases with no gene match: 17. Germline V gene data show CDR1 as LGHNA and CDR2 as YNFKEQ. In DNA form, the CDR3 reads TGTGCCAGCAGTCGATCAACCGGGACAGGGGTCAGGCGCTCCTACAATGAGCAGTTCTTC. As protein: CASSRSTGTGVRRSYNEQFF.

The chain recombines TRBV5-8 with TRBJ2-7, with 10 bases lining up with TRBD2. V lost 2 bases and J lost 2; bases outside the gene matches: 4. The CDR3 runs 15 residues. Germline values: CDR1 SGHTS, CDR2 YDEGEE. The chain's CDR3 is CASSFGTSETYEQYF. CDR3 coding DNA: TGTGCCAGCAGCTTTGGGACTAGCGAGACCTACGAGCAGTACTTC. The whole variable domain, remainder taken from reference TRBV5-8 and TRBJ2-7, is EAGVTQSPTHLIKTRGQQATLRCSPISGHTSVYWYQQALGLGLQFLLWYDEGEERNRGNFPPRFSGRQFPNYSSELNVNALELEDSALYLCASSFGTSETYEQYFGPGTRLTVT.

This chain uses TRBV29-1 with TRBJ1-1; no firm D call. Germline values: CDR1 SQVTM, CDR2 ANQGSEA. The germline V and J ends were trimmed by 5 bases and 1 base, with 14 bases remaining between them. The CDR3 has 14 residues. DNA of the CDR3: TGCAGCGTTTATTCAGCCAGCGAGAACACTGAAGCTTTCTTT. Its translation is CSVYSASENTEAFF.

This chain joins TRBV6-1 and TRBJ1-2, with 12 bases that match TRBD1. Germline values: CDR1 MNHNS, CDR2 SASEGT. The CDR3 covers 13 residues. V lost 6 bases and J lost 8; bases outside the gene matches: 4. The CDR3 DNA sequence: TGTGCCAGCAGGGGACAGGGGGCAGACGGCTACACCTTC. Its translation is CASRGQGADGYTF.

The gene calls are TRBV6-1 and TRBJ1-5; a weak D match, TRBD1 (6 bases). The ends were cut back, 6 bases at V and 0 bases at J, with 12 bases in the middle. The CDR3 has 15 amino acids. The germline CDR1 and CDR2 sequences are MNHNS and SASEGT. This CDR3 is CASSDAGASNQPQHF. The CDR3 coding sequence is TGTGCCAGCAGCGACGCAGGGGCTAGCAATCAGCCCCAGCATTTT.

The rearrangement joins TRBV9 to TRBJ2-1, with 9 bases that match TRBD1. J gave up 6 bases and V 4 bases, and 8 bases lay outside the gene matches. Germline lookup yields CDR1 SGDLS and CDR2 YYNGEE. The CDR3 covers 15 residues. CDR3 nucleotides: TGTGCCAGCAGCCCACCCGGGACAGGGAGCAATGAGCAGTTCTTC. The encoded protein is CASSPPGTGSNEQFF.

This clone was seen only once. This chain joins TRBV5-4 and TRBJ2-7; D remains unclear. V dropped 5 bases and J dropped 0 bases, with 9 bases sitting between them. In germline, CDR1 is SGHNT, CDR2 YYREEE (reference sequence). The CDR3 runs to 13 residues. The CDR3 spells CASRIDSSYEQYF. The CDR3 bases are TGTGCCAGCAGGATAGATAGCTCCTACGAGCAGTACTTC.